This note documents a single T cell receptor (beta chain) sequence. Antigen: not known. CDR3 length: 15 amino acids. Germline values: CDR1 MDHEN, CDR2 SYDVKM. Trimming removed 6 bases from V and 7 bases from J; junction bases left unmatched: 11. The data were taken from a study of T cells after yellow fever vaccination. Findings and limits, study-wide: Clones that expanded after primary vaccination mostly reappeared after the booster (approximately 96% CD4, approximately 85% CD8). Of the clonotypes, a small share occurred in both CD4 and CD8 compartments.

TCRdb reanalysed the 5' RACE reads using MiXCR and keeps one entry per CDR3 protein. The repertoire holds hundreds of thousands of distinct CDR3 sequences, with about 14% as singletons. This TCR was sampled from a man aged 25 to 45 who received the YFV17D yellow fever vaccine. The chain has TRBV28 and TRBJ1-5, with TRBD1 identical over 8 bases. The sequences come from PBMCs, collected on the day of the yellow fever booster vaccination. This chain's CDR3 is CASRGSGGAGQPQHF. The CDR3 DNA follows: TGTGCCAGCAGGGGGTCAGGGGGCGCCGGACAGCCCCAGCATTTT. Filled out from reference TRBV28 and TRBJ1-5, the complete variable domain reads DVKVTQSSRYLVKRTGEKVFLECVQDMDHENMFWYRQDPGLGLRLIYFSYDVKMKEKGDIPEGYSVSREKKERFSLILESASTNQTSMYLCASRGSGGAGQPQHFGDGTRLSIL.